This T cell receptor (beta chain) appears in the sequencing data of a study of blood T cell repertoires in COVID-19. The participants were between roughly 18 and 100 years old and came from 24 US areas. Each participant's cohort was designated according to participant-reported clinical history. V was trimmed by 4 bases and J by 10 bases, leaving 13 bases between them. This CDR3 comprises 14 residues. The germline V gene encodes CDR1 KGHDR and CDR2 SFDVKD. As processed by the authors: Reference gene primers were amplified, and this amplification served to estimate nucleated cell counts. Only in-frame clones appear in the TCRdb table, and some are missing; sequencing was by immunoSEQ multiplex PCR. V, J and clone size were drawn from that table, and D and trimming were deduced from the DNA. The profile covers around 270,000 clones, with approximately 88% appearing a single time and roughly 3% taken by the ten largest.

The sample taken for sequencing was PBMCs or T cells enriched from blood (not recorded which). This TCR was recovered from a woman between 40 and 50 years old who had been exposed to COVID-19. The rearrangement joins TRBV24-1 to TRBJ1-6; D perhaps matches TRBD1 (6 bases). The CDR3 spells CATSEGAFGSPLHF. The CDR3 nucleotides are TGTGCCACCAGTGAGGGGGCATTCGGCTCACCCCTCCACTTT.